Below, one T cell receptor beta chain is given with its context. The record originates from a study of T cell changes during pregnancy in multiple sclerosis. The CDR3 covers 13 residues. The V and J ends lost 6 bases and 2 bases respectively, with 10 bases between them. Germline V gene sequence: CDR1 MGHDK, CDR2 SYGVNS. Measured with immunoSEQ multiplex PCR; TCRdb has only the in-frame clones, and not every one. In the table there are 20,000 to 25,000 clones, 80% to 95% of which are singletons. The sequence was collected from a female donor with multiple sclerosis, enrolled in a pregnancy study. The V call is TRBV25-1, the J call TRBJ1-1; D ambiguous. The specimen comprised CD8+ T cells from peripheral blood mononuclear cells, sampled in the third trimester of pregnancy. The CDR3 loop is CASSPTGNTEAFF. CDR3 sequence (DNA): TGTGCCAGCAGCCCCACGGGAAACACTGAAGCTTTCTTT.